These 8 T cell receptor beta chains came from one sample sequenced in a study of T cell changes during pregnancy in multiple sclerosis. Sequencing was performed with immunoSEQ multiplex PCR; in TCRdb, only in-frame clones are kept and a portion is missing. This table has under 70,000 clones, around 90% appearing once. Sequenced material: CD4+ T cells from peripheral blood mononuclear cells, taken after pregnancy. The receptor set was obtained from a female donor with multiple sclerosis, enrolled in a pregnancy study.

The chain has TRBV19 and TRBJ2-1, with a weak D call TRBD2 (7 bases). V dropped 0 bases and J dropped 3 bases, with 15 bases sitting between them. The CDR3 length is 17 residues. CDR1 is LNHDA, CDR2 SQIVND, per germline (reference sequence). The CDR3 DNA sequence: TGTGCCAGTAGTATAGAAAGGGGGAGGGCGATCTACAATGAGCAGTTCTTC. This sequence encodes CASSIERGRAIYNEQFF.

The chain combines TRBV5-1 with TRBJ2-3; TRBD2 agrees at 10 bases. The CDR3 consists of 16 residues. V was clipped by 5 bases and J by 4 bases; unmatched bases: 10. Germline V gene sequence: CDR1 SGHRS, CDR2 YFSETQ. CDR3: CASSQTSGSFSDTQYF. The CDR3 DNA sequence: TGCGCCAGCAGTCAGACTAGCGGGTCATTTTCAGATACGCAGTATTTT.

The V gene is TRBV11-2, the J gene TRBJ1-1; TRBD1 matches 9 bases. Per the germline V gene, CDR1 is SGHAT and CDR2 is FQNNGV. Unmatched junction bases numbered 7, after V lost 5 bases and J lost 3 bases. The CDR3 sequence is 15 residues long. DNA for the CDR3: TGTGCCAGCAGCACCCGGACAGGGGAGGACACTGAAGCTTTCTTT. Encoded protein: CASSTRTGEDTEAFF.

The V call is TRBV5-5, the J call TRBJ1-5; D gene unclear. Trimming pared 4 bases from V and 4 bases from J, leaving 9 bases between. The length of the CDR3 is 13 residues. Germline assignment: CDR1 SGHKS and CDR2 YYEKEE (reference sequence). The CDR3 loop is CASSPQLNQPQHF. The CDR3 DNA sequence: TGTGCCAGCAGCCCCCAGTTGAATCAGCCCCAGCATTTT.

J is TRBJ2-5 and V is TRBV6-1, with 9 bases identical to TRBD2. Germline assignment: CDR1 MNHNS and CDR2 SASEGT. The V segment lost 2 bases and the J segment 5 bases; nucleotides outside the gene matches: 9. The CDR3 extends over 16 amino acids. In DNA, the CDR3 is TGTGCCAGCAGTGAACAAGCGGGGGGAGGATCCGAGACCCAGTACTTC. Encoded protein: CASSEQAGGGSETQYF.

This chain uses TRBV5-1 with TRBJ1-4, with D possibly being TRBD1 (6 bases). V gave up 3 bases and J gave up 0 bases, with 12 bases separating them. The CDR3 has 16 amino acids. In germline, CDR1 is SGHRS, CDR2 YFSETQ. DNA for the CDR3: TGCGCCAGCAGCTCCGGACAGACTGCAACTAATGAAAAACTGTTTTTT. Translation: CASSSGQTATNEKLFF.

V gene TRBV5-4 combines with J gene TRBJ2-7; possible D gene TRBD1, 6 bases. Germline CDR1 is SGHNT and CDR2 is YYREEE (reference sequence). The CDR3 has 14 amino acids. The V gene lost 0 bases and the J gene lost 1 base, with 8 bases spanning the gap. Here the CDR3 DNA reads TGTGCCAGCAGCTTGGACAGGGCATCCTACGAGCAGTACTTC. Translation gives CASSLDRASYEQYF.

This clone was counted a single time. CDR3 amino acids: CASSQDPRYEQYF. CDR3 nucleotides: TGTGCCAGCAGCCAAGATCCTCGTTACGAGCAGTACTTC. The chain has TRBV4-2 and TRBJ2-7, with D uncertain. The CDR3 is 13 residues long. From germline, CDR1 is LGHNA and CDR2 YNFKEQ. Trimming shortened V by 0 bases and J by 4 bases, and 7 bases separated the two germline ends.